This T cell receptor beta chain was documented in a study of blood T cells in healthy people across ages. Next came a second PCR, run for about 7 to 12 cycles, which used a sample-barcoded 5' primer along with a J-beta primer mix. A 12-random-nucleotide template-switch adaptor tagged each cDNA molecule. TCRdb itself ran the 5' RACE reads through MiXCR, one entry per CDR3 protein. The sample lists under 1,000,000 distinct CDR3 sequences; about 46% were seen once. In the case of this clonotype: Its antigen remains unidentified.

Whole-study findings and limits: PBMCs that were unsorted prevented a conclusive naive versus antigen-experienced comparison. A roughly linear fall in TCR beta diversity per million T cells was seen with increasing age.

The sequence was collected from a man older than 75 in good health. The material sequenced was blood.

CDR3 in amino acids: CASSQGRTGKFEKLFF. The CDR3 bases are TGCGCCAGCAGCCAAGGGCGGACAGGGAAGTTTGAAAAACTGTTTTTT. The chain links TRBV4-1 to TRBJ1-4, with 8 bases fitting TRBD1. CDR1 is MGHRA, CDR2 YSYEKL, per germline. V dropped 1 base and J dropped 7; count of bases not matched to a gene: 8. This CDR3 contains 16 residues.